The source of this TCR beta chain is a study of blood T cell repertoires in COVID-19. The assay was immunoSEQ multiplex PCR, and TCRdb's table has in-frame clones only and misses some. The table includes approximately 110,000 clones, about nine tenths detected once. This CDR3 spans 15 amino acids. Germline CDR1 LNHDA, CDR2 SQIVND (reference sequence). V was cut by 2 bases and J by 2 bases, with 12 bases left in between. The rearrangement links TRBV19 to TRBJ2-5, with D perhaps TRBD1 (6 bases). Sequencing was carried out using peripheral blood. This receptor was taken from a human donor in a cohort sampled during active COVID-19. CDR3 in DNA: TGTGCCAGTAGTATAATAACAGGGCCACAAGAGACCCAGTACTTC. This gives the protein CASSIITGPQETQYF.